One sample yielded the 7 T cell receptor beta chains listed below, sequenced in a study of T-cell reconstitution after alpha-beta-depleted transplantation in children. Unique molecular identifiers featured in how the TCRbeta library was prepared. TCRdb reanalysed the PCR reads using MiXCR and keeps one entry per CDR3 protein. The data contain some 600,000 distinct CDR3 sequences, 10% to 15% of them seen just once; the ten biggest clones take up about 2%. Specimen: PBMCs, mostly from graft donor cells, collected 360 days after TCRalphabeta/CD19-depleted stem cell transplant. The receptors here all came from a male patient aged 10 to 17 who had a stem cell transplant for acute myeloid leukemia, so the T cells may come from the graft donor.

This clonotype has a handful of counts. This rearrangement joins TRBV15 to TRBJ1-5; D is uncertain. The germline V gene has CDR1 LNHNV and CDR2 YYDKDF (reference sequence). The V and J ends lost 0 bases and 7 bases respectively, with 10 bases between them. The CDR3 covers 14 residues. This CDR3 reads CATSRDLSGQPQHF. Here the CDR3 DNA reads TGTGCCACCAGCAGAGATCTCTCCGGCCAGCCCCAGCATTTT.

In its sample, this clonotype was seen a few times. The J gene is TRBJ2-2, the V gene TRBV7-3, with 7 bases that match TRBD2. The junction had 4 bases not matched to a gene; V was cut back by 5 bases and J by 4 bases. CDR1 is SGHTA, CDR2 FQGTGA, per germline. This CDR3 contains 14 residues. As DNA, the CDR3 is TGTGCCAGCAGCCTCCAGCGGGGCACCGGGGAGCTGTTTTTT. This sequence encodes CASSLQRGTGELFF.

This clonotype appeared many times. The chain has TRBV28 and TRBJ2-5, with TRBD2 identical over 8 bases. The CDR3 is 16 amino acids. Germline assignment: CDR1 MDHEN and CDR2 SYDVKM. V dropped 3 bases and J dropped 5; count of bases not matched to a gene: 11. The DNA for the CDR3 is TGTGCCAGCAGTTTGCGGGGCGGGGGGTCCTGGGAGACCCAGTACTTC. As protein: CASSLRGGGSWETQYF.

This clonotype came up many times. The V call is TRBV12-3 or TRBV12-4, the J call TRBJ2-2; D remains ambiguous. This CDR3 contains 14 residues. V lost 2 bases and J 5 bases, leaving 9 bases between the germline ends. In DNA form, the CDR3 reads TGTGCCAGCAGTTTAAATGTGGGAACCGGGGAGCTGTTTTTT. Translating gives CASSLNVGTGELFF.

This clonotype was observed a few times. CDR3 in amino acids: CASSLVGQGAVNEKLFF. The CDR3 DNA reads TGTGCCAGCAGCTTAGTGGGACAGGGGGCGGTGAATGAAAAACTGTTTTTT. V and J are TRBV7-6 and TRBJ1-4; 12 bases map to TRBD1. The CDR3 loop spans 17 amino acids. Germline CDR1 SGHVS, CDR2 FNYEAQ. Losses at the gene ends were 1 base for V and 5 bases for J; bases not matched to a gene: 5.

A few counts support this clonotype. V usage is TRBV28 and J usage is TRBJ2-3; 9 nucleotides agree with TRBD2. Germline values: CDR1 MDHEN, CDR2 SYDVKM. The CDR3 sequence is 17 residues long. J gave up 5 bases and V 6 bases, and 15 bases lay outside the gene matches. In nucleotides, the CDR3 is TGTGCCAGCAGCCGCTTTTTAGGCGGGAGGGGGAGAGATACGCAGTATTTT. This translates into CASSRFLGGRGRDTQYF.

A few counts support this clonotype. J is TRBJ1-5 and V is TRBV27, with a weak D call TRBD1 (5 bases). The germline gives CDR1 MNHEY, CDR2 SMNVEV (reference sequence). CDR3 length: 15 residues. The V end lost 7 bases, the J end lost 5 bases, and 18 bases lay between the germline ends. CDR3 sequence reads: CASMRIDSLDQPQHF. CDR3 in DNA: TGTGCCAGCATGAGAATCGACAGTCTAGATCAGCCCCAGCATTTT.